These 18 T cell receptor beta chains were all obtained from the same sample, sequenced in a study of shared clonotypes between healthy human individuals. Here immunoSEQ multiplex PCR was the method, and the copy in TCRdb shows in-frame clones only, minus some. The data hold some 2.3 million clones, with over 85% observed a single time. Input material: naive CD4+ T cells from PBMCs. Subset defined: CD45RA+ positively selected. These TCRs come from a man in his late teens or twenties in good health. Some clones in this sample may be carry-over from other donors' samples.

The chain uses TRBV11-2 and TRBJ2-3; 9 bases map to TRBD2. Germline CDR1 SGHAT, CDR2 FQNNGV. This CDR3 spans 18 amino acids. Trimming cost V 5 bases and J 3 bases; bases outside gene matches: 15. CDR3 in DNA: TGTGCCAGCAGCACCGTTTTTGGCGGGAGGGCCGAAACAGATACGCAGTATTTT. Protein sequence: CASSTVFGGRAETDTQYF.

V gene TRBV27 combines with J gene TRBJ1-2; 8 nucleotides match TRBD1. The CDR3 has 16 residues. Germline values: CDR1 MNHEY, CDR2 SMNVEV (reference sequence). V shed 8 bases and J 8 bases; nucleotides not matched to a gene: 19. The CDR3 nucleotides are TGTGCCAGCTCCTGGGACAGGTTAAAGGGCGTCGACGGCTACACCTTC. This sequence encodes CASSWDRLKGVDGYTF.

V usage is TRBV7-3 and J usage is TRBJ2-5; D might be TRBD2 (5 bases). CDR3 size: 15 residues. Between the trimmed V and J ends, which lost 4 bases and 1 base, there was a span of 13 bases. The germline V gene has CDR1 SGHTA and CDR2 FQGTGA. Here the CDR3 DNA reads TGTGCCAGCAGCTACGGACTGACGACCCAAGAGACCCAGTACTTC. Its translation is CASSYGLTTQETQYF. The full variable domain, completed using reference TRBV7-3 and TRBJ2-5, is GAGVSQTPSNKVTEKGKYVELRCDPISGHTALYWYRQSLGQGPEFLIYFQGTGAADDSGLPNDRFFAVRPEGSVSTLKIQRTERGDSAVYLCASSYGLTTQETQYFGPGTRLLVL.

This sequence joins TRBV5-6 and TRBJ2-3; a weak D match, TRBD2 (5 bases). This CDR3 contains 16 residues. The V and J ends lost 4 bases and 3 bases respectively, with 18 bases between them. Germline V gene lookup returns CDR1 SGHDT and CDR2 YYEEEE. The CDR3 region is CASSLPQGSVTDTQYF. The DNA of the CDR3 is TGTGCCAGCAGCCTACCCCAAGGTAGCGTGACAGATACGCAGTATTTT.

The rearrangement joins TRBV28 to TRBJ1-5; D is unresolved. The CDR3 runs 16 residues. Per germline, CDR1 MDHEN and CDR2 SYDVKM. Trimming pared 1 base from V and 0 bases from J, leaving 10 bases between. CDR3 protein: CASSLLAADSNQPQHF. The CDR3 DNA is TGTGCCAGCAGTTTATTGGCAGCTGATAGCAATCAGCCCCAGCATTTT. The full variable domain, with the rest looked up from reference TRBV28 and TRBJ1-5, is DVKVTQSSRYLVKRTGEKVFLECVQDMDHENMFWYRQDPGLGLRLIYFSYDVKMKEKGDIPEGYSVSREKKERFSLILESASTNQTSMYLCASSLLAADSNQPQHFGDGTRLSIL.

The chain is built from TRBV4-1 and TRBJ2-7; D may be TRBD1 or TRBD2 (6 bases each). The CDR3 is 16 amino acids. Germline V gene sequence: CDR1 MGHRA, CDR2 YSYEKL. Trimming took 4 bases from V and 5 from J, leaving 21 bases between them. DNA of the CDR3: TGCGCCAGCAGCCCTAGGGACGGAGGAGGGGGGCACGAGCAGTACTTC. Protein: CASSPRDGGGGHEQYF.

V usage is TRBV5-1 and J usage is TRBJ2-2; 7 bases are shared with TRBD2. CDR1 and CDR2 (germline): SGHRS, YFSETQ. The CDR3 extends over 15 amino acids. Trimming at V came to 7 bases and at J to 6 bases, leaving 12 bases not matched to a gene. The CDR3 loop reads CASARSGHISGELFF. CDR3 in DNA: TGCGCCAGCGCCCGTAGCGGGCACATTTCCGGGGAGCTGTTTTTT. Variable domain in full (rest from reference TRBV5-1 and TRBJ2-2): KAGVTQTPRYLIKTRGQQVTLSCSPISGHRSVSWYQQTPGQGLQFLFEYFSETQRNKGNFPGRFSGRQFSNSRSEMNVSTLELGDSALYLCASARSGHISGELFFGEGSRLTVL.

The genes are TRBV30 and TRBJ1-3, with 9 bases matching TRBD1. The CDR3 runs 17 residues. V shed 2 bases, J shed 2 bases, and the junction held 10 bases outside the gene matches. Germline V gene data show CDR1 as GTSNPN and CDR2 as SVGIG (reference sequence). The CDR3 bases are TGTGCCTGGAGTACCACACCCGGGACAGGGACTGGAAACACCATATATTTT. Its translation: CAWSTTPGTGTGNTIYF.

The sample holds a few counts of this clone. The J gene is TRBJ1-1, the V gene TRBV27; TRBD1 aligns across 8 bases. Trimming cost V 5 bases and J 1 base; bases outside gene matches: 9. In germline, CDR1 is MNHEY, CDR2 SMNVEV (reference sequence). The CDR3 runs 16 residues. In DNA form, the CDR3 reads TGTGCCAGCAGTACCCCACGGACAGGGCCGAACACTGAAGCTTTCTTT. Translated: CASSTPRTGPNTEAFF.

The chain combines TRBV5-5 with TRBJ1-3; D not certain. The CDR3 covers 13 residues. Germline CDR1 reads SGHKS; CDR2 reads YYEKEE (reference sequence). V dropped 4 bases and J dropped 4 bases, with 9 bases sitting between them. In DNA, the CDR3 is TGTGCCAGCAGCGCCTCGTGGGGAAACACCATATATTTT. It yields the protein CASSASWGNTIYF.

This clone came up once. The chain has TRBV7-8 and TRBJ1-1; D perhaps matches TRBD1 (6 bases). The CDR3 extends over 14 amino acids. CDR1 SGHVS and CDR2 FQNEAQ come from the germline V gene. Trimming cost V 3 bases and J 0 bases, with 8 bases left between them. CDR3 nucleotides: TGTGCCAGCAGCTTTGGGACATTGAACACTGAAGCTTTCTTT. This encodes CASSFGTLNTEAFF.

The chain is built from TRBV6-1 and TRBJ1-1, with D perhaps TRBD1 (6 bases). Germline values: CDR1 MNHNS, CDR2 SASEGT. The CDR3 spans 15 residues. The V end lost 2 bases, the J end lost 5 bases, and 15 bases lay between the germline ends. As DNA, the CDR3 is TGTGCCAGCAGTGAAATGGGGGGCGTAGGGACTGAAGCTTTCTTT. Translated: CASSEMGGVGTEAFF.

In nucleotides, the CDR3 is TGTGCCTGGAGTGTTTGGTCAGGGGGCCGCCAGACCCAGTACTTC. This codes for CAWSVWSGGRQTQYF. The gene calls are TRBV30 and TRBJ2-5; TRBD1 agrees at 8 bases. The germline gives CDR1 GTSNPN, CDR2 SVGIG (reference sequence). The CDR3 extends over 15 amino acids. Trimming cost V 0 bases and J 6 bases; bases outside gene matches: 9. Full variable domain (rest looked up from reference TRBV30 and TRBJ2-5): SQTIHQWPATLVQPVGSPLSLECTVEGTSNPNLYWYRQAAGRGLQLLFYSVGIGQISSEVPQNLSASRPQDRQFILSSKKLLLSDSGFYLCAWSVWSGGRQTQYFGPGTRLLVL.

Points on this clone: The sample has other DNA sequences that encode this CDR3 too. The chain employs TRBV29-1 and TRBJ2-3; maybe TRBD1 (5 bases). Germline CDR1 and CDR2: SQVTM and ANQGSEA. The V end lost 6 bases, the J end lost 3 bases, and 10 bases lay between the germline ends. CDR3 length equals 12 residues. Here the CDR3 reads CSVDAGTDTQYF. The CDR3 coding sequence is TGCAGCGTCGATGCAGGGACAGATACGCAGTATTTT.

The chain employs TRBV5-8 and TRBJ1-2; D may be TRBD1 (6 bases). With 4 bases removed from V and 7 bases from J, the gap between germline ends came to 20 bases. Germline V gene lookup returns CDR1 SGHTS and CDR2 YDEGEE. The CDR3 consists of 15 residues. CDR3 loop: CASSKGVSSLGGYTF. CDR3 sequence (DNA): TGTGCCAGCAGCAAGGGGGTATCCAGTTTGGGTGGCTACACCTTC.

This chain uses TRBV28 with TRBJ1-1, with 8 bases lining up with TRBD1. V was pared by 6 bases and J by 10 bases, with 4 bases of the junction left unmatched. Germline V gene lookup returns CDR1 MDHEN and CDR2 SYDVKM. The CDR3 length is 11 residues. The CDR3 loop is CASRVGQGAFF. The CDR3 DNA is TGTGCCAGCAGGGTTGGACAGGGAGCTTTCTTT.

The genes are TRBV7-9 and TRBJ1-6, with D hard to call. CDR3 length: 14 residues. Per the germline V gene, CDR1 is SEHNR and CDR2 is FQNEAQ (reference sequence). Trimming removed 1 base from V and 6 bases from J, with 7 bases in between. CDR3 sequence reads: CASSLGQFNSPLHF. CDR3 nucleotides: TGTGCCAGCAGCTTAGGGCAGTTTAATTCACCCCTCCACTTT.

The chain employs TRBV7-2 and TRBJ2-5; D call uncertain. The CDR3 has 13 amino acids. The V and J ends lost 5 bases and 5 bases respectively, with 12 bases between them. From germline, CDR1 is SGHTA and CDR2 FQGNSA. The CDR3 loop is CASSPRVEETQYF. The CDR3 DNA sequence: TGTGCCAGCAGCCCAAGGGTTGAGGAGACCCAGTACTTC.